This T cell receptor beta chain was sequenced during a study of shared clonotypes between healthy human individuals. Whole-study findings and limits: Generation probability values for non-shared clonotypes were lower than those for clonotypes shared by all four donors. Naive subsets generally exceeded memory subsets in estimated richness. Represented diversity (both genetic and exposure-history) was limited by the small number of donors.

On this clone: Its antigen is not known.

This was a deep-level run. Method: immunoSEQ multiplex PCR; TCRdb's copy keeps in-frame clones and lacks some. The sample lists millions of clones, roughly nine tenths occurring once. CDR1 and CDR2 from the germline V gene are LNHDA and SQIVND (reference sequence). The CDR3 is 12 residues long. Trimming removed 10 bases from V and 2 bases from J, with 12 bases in between. The chain has TRBV19 and TRBJ2-7, with D perhaps TRBD1 (6 bases). The sequencing sample was made of naive CD4+ T cells sorted from blood. The subset was: CD45RA+ positively selected. The sequence was obtained from a man between 18 and 29 years old in good health. DNA of the CDR3: TGTGCCACCGCGGACAGCCCCTACGAGCAGTACTTC. Protein product: CATADSPYEQYF.